These 22 T cell receptor beta chains were all obtained from the same sample, sequenced in a study of blood T cell repertoires in COVID-19. The repertoire was sequenced with immunoSEQ multiplex PCR; TCRdb's copy has only in-frame clones and lacks some. The sample gives just under 90,000 clones, about 78% of which show up once; about an eighth is in the top ten. The sample taken for sequencing was peripheral blood. The receptors derive from an elderly woman with acute or convalescent COVID-19.

V and J are TRBV18 and TRBJ2-2; no reliable D call. The CDR3 is 15 residues long. V lost 0 bases, J lost 5 bases, and 10 bases lay in between. CDR1 and CDR2 from the germline V gene are KGHSH and LQKENI. CDR3 sequence (DNA): TGTGCCAGCTCACCACCTGCGGATGCGACCGGGGAGCTGTTTTTT. Translation: CASSPPADATGELFF.

The CDR3 loop reads CASSLGQGIAYGTQYF. CDR3 nucleotides: TGTGCCAGCAGCTTGGGACAGGGGATCGCTTACGGGACCCAGTACTTC. The chain uses TRBV5-6 and TRBJ2-5; 8 nucleotides align to TRBD1. Germline CDR1 SGHDT, CDR2 YYEEEE. The CDR3 is 16 residues long. V trimming: 0 bases; J trimming: 7 bases; junction bases outside the gene matches: 11.

The rearrangement links TRBV3-1 (or the pseudogene TRBV3-2) to TRBJ2-5; 7 nucleotides align to TRBD2. There are 17 residues in the CDR3. The V gene end was trimmed by 2 bases and the J gene end by 2 bases; junction bases not matched to a gene: 11. Germline V gene data show CDR1 as LGHDT and CDR2 as YNNKEL (reference sequence). The CDR3 sequence: CASSQRIWGTKQETQYF. The CDR3 DNA sequence: TGTGCCAGCAGCCAACGAATTTGGGGGACTAAACAAGAGACCCAGTACTTC.

The DNA of the CDR3 is TGTGCCAGCCTGGGGCCCCCTACGAACACTGAAGCTTTCTTT. Amino acids: CASLGPPTNTEAFF. J is TRBJ1-1 and V is TRBV19; D possibly corresponds to TRBD1 (5 bases). Germline V gene data show CDR1 as LNHDA and CDR2 as SQIVND (reference sequence). This CDR3 spans 14 amino acids. With 9 bases removed from V and 1 base from J, the gap between germline ends came to 15 bases.

This clone was found a few times. The V gene is TRBV15, the J gene TRBJ2-2, with D hard to call. CDR1 is LNHNV and CDR2 is YYDKDF in the germline V gene (reference sequence). The CDR3 length is 17 residues. V was cut by 2 bases and J by 2 bases, with 15 bases left in between. The CDR3 DNA is TGTGCCACCAGCAGACCCCTCTACCACCTCAACACCGGGGAGCTGTTTTTT. Protein sequence: CATSRPLYHLNTGELFF.

The chain employs TRBV5-8 and TRBJ2-7; 7 bases align to TRBD2. V gave up 0 bases and J gave up 2 bases; unmatched junction bases: 2. Germline V gene lookup returns CDR1 SGHTS and CDR2 YDEGEE. The CDR3 sequence is 14 residues long. CDR3 residues: CASSLGGGTYEQYF. The DNA of the CDR3 is TGTGCCAGCAGCTTGGGCGGGGGTACCTACGAGCAGTACTTC.

This clone occurred once. The chain links TRBV9 to TRBJ2-1, with TRBD2 matching over 8 bases. V lost 4 bases to trimming and J lost 9 bases; unmatched junction nucleotides: 6. The CDR3 has 13 residues. CDR1 SGDLS and CDR2 YYNGEE come from the germline V gene. CDR3 sequence reads: CASSLPGGVEQFF. CDR3 DNA: TGTGCCAGCAGCCTTCCCGGGGGGGTTGAGCAGTTCTTC.

The chain has TRBV7-8 and TRBJ1-2, with D tentatively TRBD1 (6 bases). The CDR3 consists of 14 residues. CDR1 and CDR2 (germline): SGHVS, FQNEAQ. V lost 5 bases and J lost 6, with 16 bases in between. CDR3: CASSHRGATDGYTF. DNA for the CDR3: TGTGCCAGCAGCCATCGGGGGGCGACGGATGGCTACACCTTC. The full variable domain, rest sourced from reference TRBV7-8 and TRBJ1-2, is GAGVSQSPRYKVAKRGQDVALRCDPISGHVSLFWYQQALGQGPEFLTYFQNEAQLDKSGLPSDRFFAERPEGSVSTLKIQRTQQEDSAVYLCASSHRGATDGYTFGSGTRLTVV.

The chain carries TRBV18 and TRBJ2-1, with 9 bases fitting TRBD1. The CDR3 loop spans 16 amino acids. Germline V lookup: CDR1 KGHSH, CDR2 LQKENI. Trimming removed 3 bases from V and 7 bases from J; junction bases left unmatched: 10. CDR3 coding DNA: TGTGCCAGCTCACCCGGGCTACAGGGGGCGGGGAATGAGCAGTTCTTC. Its protein is CASSPGLQGAGNEQFF.

The chain has TRBV4-3 and TRBJ1-2; 10 bases are a match to TRBD1. The CDR3 totals 18 residues. CDR1 is LGHNA, CDR2 YSLEER, per germline. Trimming cost V 0 bases and J 8 bases; bases outside gene matches: 15. The CDR3 loop reads CASSQDTGTGASSGGYTF. Here the CDR3 DNA reads TGCGCCAGCAGCCAAGATACCGGGACAGGGGCAAGTTCTGGCGGCTACACCTTC.

This chain uses TRBV24-1 with TRBJ1-2, with TRBD1 matching over 10 bases. Germline V CDR1 and CDR2: KGHDR, SFDVKD. V dropped 4 bases and J dropped 3; count of bases not matched to a gene: 4. CDR3 size: 15 residues. CDR3 protein: CATSDSGQGDYGYTF. The CDR3 DNA follows: TGTGCCACCAGTGACTCTGGACAGGGGGACTATGGCTACACCTTC.

The gene calls are TRBV6-5 and TRBJ2-7; 7 bases fit TRBD1. J was trimmed by 4 bases and V by 9 bases; bases with no gene match: 12. Germline values: CDR1 MNHEY, CDR2 SVGAGI. The CDR3 totals 14 residues. The CDR3 loop is CASAGEGGPYEQYF. CDR3 in DNA: TGTGCCAGTGCCGGGGAAGGGGGCCCGTACGAGCAGTACTTC.

This clone has just a few counts. The chain uses TRBV7-2 and TRBJ1-1, with 10 bases identical to TRBD1. Germline CDR1 SGHTA, CDR2 FQGNSA. The CDR3 consists of 18 residues. J gave up 4 bases and V 3 bases, and 14 bases lay outside the gene matches. In DNA, the CDR3 is TGTGCCAGCAGCTTTCGGTCTCCTTCGACAGGGGGCCGCACTGAAGCTTTCTTT. It translates to CASSFRSPSTGGRTEAFF. Filled out from reference TRBV7-2 and TRBJ1-1, the complete variable domain reads GAGVSQSPSNKVTEKGKDVELRCDPISGHTALYWYRQSLGQGLEFLIYFQGNSAPDKSGLPSDRFSAERTGGSVSTLTIQRTQQEDSAVYLCASSFRSPSTGGRTEAFFGQGTRLTVV.

The chain combines TRBV7-3 with TRBJ1-6, with no clear D. The V gene lost 2 bases and the J gene lost 8 bases, with 7 bases spanning the gap. Per the germline V gene, CDR1 is SGHTA and CDR2 is FQGTGA. This CDR3 region has 13 residues. The CDR3 protein is CASSLGSYSPLHF. CDR3 sequence (DNA): TGTGCCAGCAGCTTAGGGAGTTATTCACCCCTCCACTTT.

This clone was counted once. This sequence joins TRBV6-4 and TRBJ2-5; 7 bases are a match to TRBD2. The V segment lost 6 bases and the J segment 2 bases; nucleotides outside the gene matches: 12. Looked up from germline, CDR1 is MRHNA and CDR2 is SNTAGT. CDR3 length: 16 residues. CDR3 DNA: TGTGCCAGCAGCCCTGAAAGCGGGGAGGGGCAAGAGACCCAGTACTTC. Protein sequence: CASSPESGEGQETQYF.

CDR3 in DNA: TGTGCCAGCAGTGAATTTGCCGGACAGGGCTATGAGCAGTTCTTC. Translated: CASSEFAGQGYEQFF. The chain is built from TRBV25-1 and TRBJ2-1; TRBD1 matches at 8 bases. This CDR3 has 15 amino acids. V was pared by 1 base and J by 8 bases, with 7 bases of the junction left unmatched. CDR1 and CDR2 from the germline V gene are MGHDK and SYGVNS. Complete variable domain (other parts from reference TRBV25-1 and TRBJ2-1): EADIYQTPRYLVIGTGKKITLECSQTMGHDKMYWYQQDPGMELHLIHYSYGVNSTEKGDLSSESTVSRIRTEHFPLTLESARPSHTSQYLCASSEFAGQGYEQFFGPGTRLTVL.

This clone occurred once. The gene calls are TRBV29-1 and TRBJ2-2, with TRBD2 matching 8 bases. The V gene's germline CDR1 is SQVTM and CDR2 ANQGSEA. The length of the CDR3 is 14 residues. The ends lost 6 bases at V and 3 bases at J; junction bases unmatched: 6. CDR3 sequence: CSVPSRGDTGELFF. DNA of the CDR3: TGCAGCGTGCCTTCGCGGGGGGACACCGGGGAGCTGTTTTTT.

The chain is built from TRBV2 and TRBJ1-2; 9 bases map to TRBD1. This CDR3 has 14 residues. The V gene end was trimmed by 8 bases and the J gene end by 4 bases; junction bases not matched to a gene: 8. Germline V lookup: CDR1 SNHLY, CDR2 FYNNEI. The CDR3 bases are TGTGCCAGCTGCCGGGACAGGGAGGTCTATGGCTACACCTTC. It is translated as CASCRDREVYGYTF.

The gene calls are TRBV18 and TRBJ2-7; possible D gene TRBD1, 6 bases. Trimming removed 4 bases at V and 7 bases at J, with 17 bases between. The germline V gene has CDR1 KGHSH and CDR2 LQKENI. The CDR3 runs 14 residues. This chain's CDR3 is CASSRTEVGKEQYF. The CDR3 region has the DNA TGTGCCAGCTCACGGACAGAAGTAGGCAAGGAGCAGTACTTC. The complete variable domain, with remaining parts taken from reference TRBV18 and TRBJ2-7, reads NAGVMQNPRHLVRRRGQEARLRCSPMKGHSHVYWYRQLPEEGLKFMVYLQKENIIDESGMPKERFSAEFPKEGPSILRIQQVVRGDSAAYFCASSRTEVGKEQYFGPGTRLTVT.

This clone was seen a single time. V gene TRBV7-2 combines with J gene TRBJ1-2; perhaps TRBD1 as D (6 bases). Per germline, CDR1 SGHTA and CDR2 FQGNSA. The CDR3 covers 17 residues. V gave up 6 bases and J gave up 5 bases, with 25 bases separating them. CDR3 coding DNA: TGTGCCAGCAGTTTTTCCCGGGACACCACGGTCCTTTATGGCTACACCTTC. Translating gives CASSFSRDTTVLYGYTF.

The rearrangement uses TRBV5-6 and TRBJ2-1; 9 positions match TRBD2. Germline V gene data show CDR1 as SGHDT and CDR2 as YYEEEE. The CDR3 extends over 14 amino acids. Trimming took 0 bases from V and 6 from J; bases not matched to a gene: 1. Here the CDR3 reads CASSLGLAANEQFF. CDR3 bases: TGTGCCAGCAGCTTGGGACTAGCGGCCAATGAGCAGTTCTTC.

This chain joins TRBV7-3 and TRBJ1-1; a weak D match, TRBD1 (5 bases). V was pared by 5 bases and J by 7 bases, with 17 bases between. The CDR3 has 14 amino acids. The germline CDR1 and CDR2 sequences are SGHTA and FQGTGA. The CDR3 loop is CASSPGGGRGEAFF. CDR3 bases: TGTGCCAGCAGCCCCGGCGGGGGTCGAGGTGAAGCTTTCTTT.